This entry concerns a single TCR beta chain. Clones were read by immunoSEQ multiplex PCR, and TCRdb kept only the in-frame ones, dropping some. The table has approximately 200,000 clones, 80% seen once. The record originates from a study of blood T cell repertoires in COVID-19. Across the study: Donors in the United States, Italy and Spain gave samples during acute or convalescent COVID-19. PBMCs, B-cell-depleted T cells, or T cells provided the cDNA or gDNA that made up the material.

This CDR3 contains 16 residues. After removal of 0 bases from V and 4 bases from J, the junction contained 6 bases not matched to a gene. Germline V CDR1 and CDR2: LGHNA, YSLEER. This receptor was obtained from a woman between 40 and 50 years old with acute COVID-19. The chain uses TRBV4-3 and TRBJ2-3; 8 nucleotides line up with TRBD1. Sample: PBMCs or T cells enriched from blood (not recorded which). This CDR3 reads CASSQEGTGDPDTQYF. The CDR3 DNA follows: TGCGCCAGCAGCCAAGAAGGGACAGGAGATCCAGATACGCAGTATTTT.